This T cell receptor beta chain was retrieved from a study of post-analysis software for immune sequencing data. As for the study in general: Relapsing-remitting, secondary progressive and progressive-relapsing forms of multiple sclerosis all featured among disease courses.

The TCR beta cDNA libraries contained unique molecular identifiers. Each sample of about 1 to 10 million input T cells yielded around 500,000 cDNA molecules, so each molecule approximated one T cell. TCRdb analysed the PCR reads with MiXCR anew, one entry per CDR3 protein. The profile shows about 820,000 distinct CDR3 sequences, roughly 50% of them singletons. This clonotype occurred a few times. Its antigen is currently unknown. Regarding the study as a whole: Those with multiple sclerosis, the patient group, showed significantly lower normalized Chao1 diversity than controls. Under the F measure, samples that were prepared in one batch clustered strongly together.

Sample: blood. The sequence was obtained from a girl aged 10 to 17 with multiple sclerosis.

CDR3 amino acids: CSVATGGKPLYGYTF. The CDR3 DNA sequence: TGCAGCGTTGCGACAGGGGGCAAACCCCTCTATGGCTACACCTTC. The chain links TRBV29-1 to TRBJ1-2; 10 bases fit TRBD1. Trimming cost V 4 bases and J 4 bases; bases outside gene matches: 9. Germline assignment: CDR1 SQVTM and CDR2 ANQGSEA. The CDR3 is 15 amino acids.